The 7 T cell receptor beta chains presented below share a single source sample, sequenced in a study of T-cell memory formation after mild COVID-19. TCRdb re-analysed the 5' RACE reads in MiXCR, keeping a single row per CDR3 protein. The sample contains around 200,000 distinct CDR3 sequences, about 22% of which appear only once. The sample was PBMCs or a T cell subset sorted from them (not recorded which). These receptors all come from an adult woman who had mild COVID-19 (a few samples of this study predate the infection). Cell type and time point are not known.

This clonotype has just a few counts. This chain connects TRBV4-3 to TRBJ2-7, with 8 nucleotides matching TRBD2. With V trimmed by 1 base and J by 3 bases, 8 bases remained unmatched. The germline gives CDR1 LGHNA, CDR2 YSLEER. This CDR3 contains 16 residues. The CDR3 DNA sequence: TGCGCCAGCAGCCAAGGATGGGGGCGGGAGGTCTACGAGCAGTACTTC. Translated, it gives CASSQGWGREVYEQYF.

With respect to this clonotype: A read error may produce the germline difference seen at one junction end. The rearrangement uses TRBV5-6 and TRBJ2-1; D gene uncertain. Germline CDR1 SGHDT, CDR2 YYEEEE. This CDR3 region has 14 residues. DNA of the CDR3: TGTGCCAGCAGATTGGCCGGCCGCGTGGATGAGCAGTTCTTC. This codes for CASRLAGRVDEQFF. Filled out from reference TRBV5-6 and TRBJ2-1, the complete variable domain reads DAGVTQSPTHLIKTRGQQVTLRCSPKSGHDTVSWYQQALGQGPQFIFQYYEEEERQRGNFPDRFSGHQFPNYSSELNVNALLLGDSALYLCASRLAGRVDEQFFGPGTRLTVL.

This clonotype came up many times. The V call is TRBV5-5, the J call TRBJ1-6, with 8 bases aligning to TRBD1. Germline V gives CDR1 SGHKS, CDR2 YYEKEE (reference sequence). J lost 8 bases, V lost 5 bases, and 6 bases had no gene match. The CDR3 length is 14 residues. DNA for the CDR3: TGTGCCAGCAGACCGGGACAGGAGGATTCACCCCTCCACTTT. This gives the protein CASRPGQEDSPLHF. Using reference TRBV5-5 and TRBJ1-6 for the parts outside the CDR3, the full variable domain is DAGVTQSPTHLIKTRGQQVTLRCSPISGHKSVSWYQQVLGQGPQFIFQYYEKEERGRGNFPDRFSARQFPNYSSELNVNALLLGDSALYLCASRPGQEDSPLHFGNGTRLTVT.

There are a few counts of this clonotype. The chain uses TRBV4-2 and TRBJ2-5, with 12 bases that match TRBD2. Germline CDR1 reads LGHNA; CDR2 reads YNFKEQ. The CDR3 has 18 amino acids. The ends lost 6 bases at V and 5 bases at J; junction bases unmatched: 16. The CDR3 DNA is TGTGCCAGCAGTCCTCTCCTAGCGGGGGGGTTTGAATCGGAGACCCAGTACTTC. Its protein product is CASSPLLAGGFESETQYF.

The gene calls are TRBV9 and TRBJ1-2, with 8 bases matching TRBD1. Unmatched junction bases numbered 7, after V lost 2 bases and J lost 4 bases. Germline loops: CDR1 SGDLS, CDR2 YYNGEE. The CDR3 is 15 residues long. This CDR3 reads CASSVGQGPSYGYTF. The CDR3 coding sequence is TGTGCCAGCAGCGTTGGACAGGGACCATCCTATGGCTACACCTTC.

This clonotype showed up just a few times. V usage is TRBV2 and J usage is TRBJ2-7; 10 bases are a match to TRBD1. The CDR3 is 15 amino acids. The V gene's germline CDR1 is SNHLY and CDR2 FYNNEI. With 6 bases clipped from V and 5 bases from J, the junction kept 10 bases outside the gene matches. The CDR3 loop is CASRGTGATPDEQYF. The CDR3 DNA reads TGTGCCAGCAGAGGGACAGGGGCGACTCCTGACGAGCAGTACTTC.

This clonotype was recorded a few times. The chain employs TRBV5-6 and TRBJ2-1; D perhaps matches TRBD2 (6 bases). The CDR3 runs 13 residues. The V end lost 2 bases, the J end lost 6 bases, and 9 bases lay between the germline ends. Looked up from germline, CDR1 is SGHDT and CDR2 is YYEEEE. In nucleotides, the CDR3 is TGTGCCAGCAGCTTCGGGGGTCCCAATGAGCAGTTCTTC. This translates into CASSFGGPNEQFF. The complete variable domain, with remaining parts taken from reference TRBV5-6 and TRBJ2-1, reads DAGVTQSPTHLIKTRGQQVTLRCSPKSGHDTVSWYQQALGQGPQFIFQYYEEEERQRGNFPDRFSGHQFPNYSSELNVNALLLGDSALYLCASSFGGPNEQFFGPGTRLTVL.